The 6 T cell receptor beta chains in this list originate from one sample, sequenced in a study of blood T cell repertoires in COVID-19 (dated by TCRdb to 2018 to 2020). The library came from the immunoSEQ multiplex PCR assay. Sourced from immuneACCESS, this table was stored by TCRdb with only in-frame sequences that have V and J called. A share of the clones is absent; for the studies checked, an unresolved V gene accounts for under half, and the remainder has no known explanation. The sample yields about 200,000 clones; 70% to 85% were counted once. The ten largest clones capture approximately 15% of the sample. The sequenced sample was PBMCs or T cells enriched from blood (not recorded which). Receptors were obtained from a man aged 35-49 years who had recovered from COVID-19.

V usage is TRBV4-2 and J usage is TRBJ1-2; no reliable D call. The V end lost 0 bases, the J end lost 4 bases, and 12 bases lay between the germline ends. From germline, CDR1 is LGHNA and CDR2 YNFKEQ. This CDR3 spans 15 amino acids. DNA for the CDR3: TGTGCCAGCAGCCAAGATCATACCATGGCCTATGGCTACACCTTC. It specifies CASSQDHTMAYGYTF.

This rearrangement joins TRBV5-1 to TRBJ2-3, with TRBD2 matching 11 bases. This CDR3 is 16 amino acids long. Germline values: CDR1 SGHRS, CDR2 YFSETQ. Trimming took 4 bases from V and 1 from J; bases not matched to a gene: 5. The CDR3 spells CASSPGLAARTDTQYF. CDR3 DNA: TGCGCCAGCAGCCCGGGACTAGCGGCCCGCACAGATACGCAGTATTTT.

The V call is TRBV4-1, the J call TRBJ1-1, with a weak D call TRBD1 (5 bases). The CDR3 length is 14 residues. Germline values: CDR1 MGHRA, CDR2 YSYEKL. V lost 4 bases to trimming and J lost 4 bases, with 13 bases between them. The CDR3 here is CASSRIGVSTEAFF. Written as DNA, the CDR3 is TGCGCCAGCAGCCGGATAGGGGTGAGCACTGAAGCTTTCTTT.

This clone was recorded once. This chain links TRBV13 with TRBJ2-1; the match to TRBD2 covers 14 bases. Germline V gene lookup returns CDR1 PRHDT and CDR2 FYEKMQ (reference sequence). Germline trimming cut 6 bases from V and 8 bases from J; bases unmatched to any gene: 6. CDR3 length: 15 amino acids. CDR3 protein: CASSLRLAGGDEQFF. CDR3 DNA: TGTGCCAGCAGTCTTCGACTAGCGGGAGGGGATGAGCAGTTCTTC. Full variable domain (outside the CDR3, taken from reference TRBV13 and TRBJ2-1): AAGVIQSPRHLIKEKRETATLKCYPIPRHDTVYWYQQGPGQDPQFLISFYEKMQSDKGSIPDRFSAQQFSDYHSELNMSSLELGDSALYFCASSLRLAGGDEQFFGPGTRLTVL.

The V and J genes are TRBV10-1 and TRBJ1-5; D is undetermined. V shed 0 bases and J shed 12 bases, with 6 bases lying between them. Germline CDR1 is WNHNN and CDR2 is SYGVQD (reference sequence). The CDR3 consists of 11 residues. The CDR3 protein is CASSESRLQHF. CDR3 DNA: TGCGCCAGCAGTGAGTCGAGGCTCCAGCATTTT.

The genes are TRBV2 and TRBJ2-3; 9 bases map to TRBD1. Per the germline V gene, CDR1 is SNHLY and CDR2 is FYNNEI. V dropped 4 bases and J dropped 2; count of bases not matched to a gene: 4. CDR3 length equals 15 residues. CDR3 in amino acids: CASSGGQGYTDTQYF. The CDR3 bases are TGTGCCAGCAGTGGAGGACAGGGGTACACAGATACGCAGTATTTT. The entire variable domain, with the rest obtained from reference TRBV2 and TRBJ2-3, is as follows: EPEVTQTPSHQVTQMGQEVILRCVPISNHLYFYWYRQILGQKVEFLVSFYNNEISEKSEIFDDQFSVERPDGSNFTLKIRSTKLEDSAMYFCASSGGQGYTDTQYFGPGTRLTVL.